This TCR beta chain came from a study of identical twins. This clonotype was seen at least ten times. Its antigen remains unidentified. Whole-study findings and limits: The abundant beta clonotypes from cord blood had fewer insertions, and memory repertoires had none of this. Compared with models, monozygotic twins showed more out-of-frame TCR alpha sharing.

Germline lookup yields CDR1 SGHDN and CDR2 FVKESK. The CDR3 loop spans 13 amino acids. V dropped 5 bases and J dropped 2 bases, with 10 bases sitting between them. A universal primer site was added by template switching, and unique molecular identifiers were carried by the cDNA. TCRdb re-analysed the 5' RACE reads in MiXCR, keeping a single row per CDR3 protein. The table lists 310,000 or so distinct CDR3 sequences, under 9.5% of them singletons. These data were also filed under a second study, of yellow fever vaccine responses in identical twins. From that report: Twins reportedly appeared to share part of their vaccine T cell response while keeping part individual.

The chain uses TRBV14 and TRBJ2-7; D is uncertain. This TCR came from a young woman in good health. The sample was memory (CD45RO+) T cells sorted from blood. CDR3 nucleotide sequence: TGTGCCAGCAGCTCCGACATCACCTACGAGCAGTACTTC. Translated, it gives CASSSDITYEQYF.